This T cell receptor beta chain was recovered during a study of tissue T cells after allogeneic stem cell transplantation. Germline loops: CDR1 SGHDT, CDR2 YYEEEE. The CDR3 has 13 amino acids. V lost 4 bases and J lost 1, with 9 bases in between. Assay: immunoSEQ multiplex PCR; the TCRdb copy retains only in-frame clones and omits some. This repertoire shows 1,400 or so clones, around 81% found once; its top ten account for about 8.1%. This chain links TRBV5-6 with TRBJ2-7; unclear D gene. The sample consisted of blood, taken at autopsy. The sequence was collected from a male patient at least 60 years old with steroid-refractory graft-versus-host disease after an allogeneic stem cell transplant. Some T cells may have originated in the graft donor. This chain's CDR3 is CASSSYHSYEQYF. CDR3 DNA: TGTGCCAGCAGCAGTTACCATTCCTACGAGCAGTACTTC.